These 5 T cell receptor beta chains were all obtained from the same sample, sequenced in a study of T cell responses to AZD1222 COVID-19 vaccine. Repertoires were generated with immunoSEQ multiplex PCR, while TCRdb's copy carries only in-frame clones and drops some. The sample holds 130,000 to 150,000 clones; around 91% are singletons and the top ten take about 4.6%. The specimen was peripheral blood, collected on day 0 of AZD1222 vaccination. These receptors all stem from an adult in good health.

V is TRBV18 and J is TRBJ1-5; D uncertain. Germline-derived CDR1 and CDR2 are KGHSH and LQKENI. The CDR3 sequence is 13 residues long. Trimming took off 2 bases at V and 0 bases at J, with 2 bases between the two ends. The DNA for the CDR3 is TGTGCCAGCTCACCATATAGCAATCAGCCCCAGCATTTT. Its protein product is CASSPYSNQPQHF.

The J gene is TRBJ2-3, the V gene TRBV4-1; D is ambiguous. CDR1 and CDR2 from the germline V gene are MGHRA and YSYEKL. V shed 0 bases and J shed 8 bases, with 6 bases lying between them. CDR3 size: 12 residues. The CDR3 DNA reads TGCGCCAGCAGCCAAGATGGCGGTACGCAGTATTTT. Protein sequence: CASSQDGGTQYF.

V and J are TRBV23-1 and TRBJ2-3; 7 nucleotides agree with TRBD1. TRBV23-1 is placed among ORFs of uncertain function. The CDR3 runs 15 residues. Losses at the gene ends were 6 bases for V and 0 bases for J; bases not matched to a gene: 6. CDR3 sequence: CASSPRDSSTDTQYF. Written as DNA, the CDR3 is TGCGCCAGCAGCCCAAGGGACAGCAGCACAGATACGCAGTATTTT.

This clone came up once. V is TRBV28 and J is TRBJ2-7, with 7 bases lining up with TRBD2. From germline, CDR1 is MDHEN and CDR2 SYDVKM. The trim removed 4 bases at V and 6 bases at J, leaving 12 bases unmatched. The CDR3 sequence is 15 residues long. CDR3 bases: TGTGCCAGCAGTTCCCCGGGGGGAGGTGGCATCGAGCAGTACTTC. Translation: CASSSPGGGGIEQYF.

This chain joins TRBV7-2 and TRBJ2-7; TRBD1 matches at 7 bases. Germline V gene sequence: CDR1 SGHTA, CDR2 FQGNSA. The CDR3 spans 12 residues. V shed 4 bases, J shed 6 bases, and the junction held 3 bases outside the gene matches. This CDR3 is CASSYTGVEQYF. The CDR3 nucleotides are TGTGCCAGCAGCTACACAGGGGTCGAGCAGTACTTC. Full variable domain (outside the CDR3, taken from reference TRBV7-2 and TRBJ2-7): GAGVSQSPSNKVTEKGKDVELRCDPISGHTALYWYRQSLGQGLEFLIYFQGNSAPDKSGLPSDRFSAERTGGSVSTLTIQRTQQEDSAVYLCASSYTGVEQYFGPGTRLTVT.